This is a list of T cell receptor beta chains from one sample in a study of blood T cell dynamics during melanoma immunotherapy. Produced via immunoSEQ multiplex PCR; TCRdb's table is partial and in-frame only. The sample lists some 10,000 clones; roughly 85% were seen once. Sequenced material: blood, taken from a patient treated with checkpoint blockade. Receptors originate from a human donor with melanoma. CDR3s include the opening cysteine and the closing phenylalanine or tryptophan. D genes are given only for firm matches. Part of the rows lack a size; the others show once, few, many or a class for expanded clones.

v_gene: TRBV2
d_gene: NA
j_gene: TRBJ2-7
abundance: NA
CDR3nt: TGTGCCAGCACTGTCCGGAACGAGCAGTACTTC
CDR3aa: CASTVRNEQYF

v_gene: TRBV5-6
d_gene: NA
j_gene: TRBJ2-7
abundance: NA
CDR3nt: TGTGCCAGCAGCCTCAGCTATCCCTACGAGCAGTACTTC
CDR3aa: CASSLSYPYEQYF

v_gene: TRBV19
d_gene: NA
j_gene: TRBJ1-6
abundance: few
CDR3nt: TGTGCCAGTAGTTCCCTTTCGGAAAGGAAGAATTCACCCCTCCACTTT
CDR3aa: CASSSLSERKNSPLHF

v_gene: TRBV11-2
d_gene: TRBD2
j_gene: TRBJ2-3
abundance: NA
CDR3nt: TGTGCCAGCAGCTTAAATAGCGGGGGGCCCACAGATACGCAGTATTTT
CDR3aa: CASSLNSGGPTDTQYF

v_gene: TRBV2
d_gene: TRBD2
j_gene: TRBJ2-1
abundance: NA
CDR3nt: TGTGCCAGCAGTGGACTAGCCCAGGTATACAATGAGCAGTTCTTC
CDR3aa: CASSGLAQVYNEQFF

v_gene: TRBV5-1
d_gene: TRBD1
j_gene: TRBJ2-3
abundance: NA
CDR3nt: TGCGCCAGCAGCTTGGGGGACAGGGGGCCCCTTAGCACAGATACGCAGTATTTT
CDR3aa: CASSLGDRGPLSTDTQYF

v_gene: TRBV18
d_gene: TRBD1
j_gene: TRBJ1-2
abundance: NA
CDR3nt: TGTGCCAGCTCACCACCTGGGACAGGGATTTCTAACTATGGCTACACCTTC
CDR3aa: CASSPPGTGISNYGYTF

v_gene: TRBV29-1
d_gene: NA
j_gene: TRBJ2-7
abundance: NA
CDR3nt: TGCAGCGTACTTGACGTCTACGAGCAGTACTTC
CDR3aa: CSVLDVYEQYF

v_gene: TRBV19
d_gene: NA
j_gene: TRBJ2-7
abundance: NA
CDR3nt: TGTGCCAGTAAAGGACAGACGACCTACGAGCAGTACTTC
CDR3aa: CASKGQTTYEQYF

v_gene: TRBV30
d_gene: NA
j_gene: TRBJ2-3
abundance: NA
CDR3nt: TGTGCCTGGAGTCCAGGGCTGGGGCGCACAGATACGCAGTATTTT
CDR3aa: CAWSPGLGRTDTQYF

v_gene: TRBV18
d_gene: TRBD2
j_gene: TRBJ2-7
abundance: NA
CDR3nt: TGTGCCAGCCAGATAAGGACTAGCGGACTGGGGGAGCAGTACTTC
CDR3aa: CASQIRTSGLGEQYF

v_gene: TRBV27
d_gene: NA
j_gene: TRBJ1-1
abundance: NA
CDR3nt: TGTGCCAGCAGTTTAATGTCAAATTCAGTCACTGAAGCTTTCTTT
CDR3aa: CASSLMSNSVTEAFF

v_gene: TRBV19
d_gene: TRBD2
j_gene: TRBJ2-1
abundance: once
CDR3nt: TGTGCCAGTAGTGTCGGGACTACATTTGCCGTGGAGCAGTTCTTC
CDR3aa: CASSVGTTFAVEQFF

v_gene: TRBV11-2
d_gene: TRBD2
j_gene: TRBJ2-7
abundance: NA
CDR3nt: TGTGCCAGCAGCGTAGGGACTACCTACGAGCAGTACTTC
CDR3aa: CASSVGTTYEQYF

v_gene: TRBV6-5
d_gene: TRBD1
j_gene: TRBJ1-4
abundance: once
CDR3nt: TGTGCCAGCAGTTCACCGGACAGGGGGATCGGTAAACTGTTTTTT
CDR3aa: CASSSPDRGIGKLFF

v_gene: TRBV11-2
d_gene: NA
j_gene: TRBJ1-2
abundance: NA
CDR3nt: TGTGCCAGCAGCTTAGGTATTAACTATGGCTACACCTTC
CDR3aa: CASSLGINYGYTF

v_gene: TRBV5-1
d_gene: NA
j_gene: TRBJ1-4
abundance: NA
CDR3nt: TGCGCCAGCAGCTTCGGGGATCGAGTCCAAAATGAAAAACTGTTTTTT
CDR3aa: CASSFGDRVQNEKLFF

v_gene: TRBV14
d_gene: TRBD1
j_gene: TRBJ1-1
abundance: NA
CDR3nt: TGTGCCAGCAGCCAGAGACAGGGGGCGAACACTGAAGCTTTCTTT
CDR3aa: CASSQRQGANTEAFF